The present T cell receptor (beta chain) was sequenced within a study of T cell responses to AZD1222 COVID-19 vaccine. General study points: There were repertoire samples only from the period after the peak T cell response. Mostly white British, mostly female donors; authors suggested clonal diversity may be underestimated.

Trimming stripped 8 bases from V and 2 bases from J, with 9 bases between. The CDR3 is made up of 12 amino acids. Germline loops: CDR1 MDHEN, CDR2 SYDVKM. Of note for this clone: The antigen is unknown.

TCRdb's copy holds only in-frame clones and misses some; the assay was immunoSEQ multiplex PCR. The sample carries 85,000 to 95,000 clones, around 90% recorded once. The sequences come from peripheral blood, collected on day 0 of AZD1222 vaccination. The V gene is TRBV28, the J gene TRBJ1-2; tentative D call: TRBD1 (5 bases). This receptor was taken from an adult in good health. CDR3 sequence (DNA): TGTGCCAGCCATACAGGAAACTATGGCTACACCTTC. It specifies CASHTGNYGYTF.